This T cell receptor (beta chain) was sequenced in a study of CD8 T cells in Susac syndrome. The CDR3 loop spans 17 amino acids. Germline V gene sequence: CDR1 LGHDT, CDR2 YNNKEL (reference sequence). Trimming pared 0 bases from V and 6 bases from J, leaving 17 bases between. With random hexamers, roughly 0.45 to 1 ug RNA was reverse transcribed. TCRdb itself ran the immunoSEQ multiplex PCR reads through MiXCR, one entry per CDR3 protein. The repertoire holds some 120,000 distinct CDR3 sequences, with less than 95% as singletons. The material sequenced was CD4+ T cells from PBMCs. This clonotype was obtained from a human donor with multiple sclerosis. The chain couples TRBV3-1 to TRBJ2-2, with TRBD2 as a possible D gene (5 bases). CDR3 loop: CASSQDRGIEGAGELFF. CDR3 nucleotides: TGTGCCAGCAGCCAAGATCGGGGAATCGAGGGCGCCGGGGAGCTGTTTTTT.